The 9 T cell receptor beta chains presented below share a single source sample, sequenced in a study of blood T cell repertoires in COVID-19. Some clones are missing from TCRdb's copy, which holds only in-frame ones; the method was immunoSEQ multiplex PCR. The table shows 350,000 or so clones, with less than 90% occurring only once. Sequencing used PBMCs or T cells enriched from blood (not recorded which). These receptors all come from a woman in her twenties or thirties who had recovered from COVID-19.

The chain links TRBV5-4 to TRBJ2-3, with 8 bases fitting TRBD1. Germline V gives CDR1 SGHNT, CDR2 YYREEE (reference sequence). CDR3 length equals 14 residues. V lost 4 bases, J lost 3 bases, and 4 bases stayed unmatched. The CDR3 sequence: CASSPGQGTDTQYF. CDR3 sequence (DNA): TGTGCCAGCAGCCCCGGACAGGGAACAGATACGCAGTATTTT.

This clone occurred a few times. The chain couples TRBV7-9 to TRBJ1-1; TRBD1 matches at 7 bases. CDR1 is SEHNR, CDR2 FQNEAQ, per germline (reference sequence). CDR3 size: 17 residues. V gave up 5 bases and J gave up 1 base; unmatched junction bases: 13. CDR3 DNA sequence: TGTGCCAGCAGCCCTGAGGGGAAGAGGACAGGGAACACTGAAGCTTTCTTT. Encoded protein: CASSPEGKRTGNTEAFF.

This clone was picked up one time. This sequence joins TRBV4-1 and TRBJ2-5, with a weak D call TRBD2 (6 bases). The ends were cut back, 7 bases at V and 2 bases at J, with 17 bases in the middle. The CDR3 runs to 15 residues. Germline CDR1 MGHRA, CDR2 YSYEKL. The CDR3 is CASNPYGGQQETQYF. CDR3 in DNA: TGCGCCAGCAACCCGTACGGAGGGCAACAAGAGACCCAGTACTTC.

The V and J genes are TRBV20-1 and TRBJ2-5, with 8 bases aligning to TRBD1. The CDR3 consists of 17 residues. The germline CDR1 and CDR2 sequences are DFQATT and SNEGSKA (reference sequence). Unmatched junction bases numbered 13, after V lost 3 bases and J lost 1 base. DNA for the CDR3: TGCAGTGCTAGTAGTCCATTAGGGACAGGTTTCCAAGAGACCCAGTACTTC. Amino acids: CSASSPLGTGFQETQYF.

The chain couples TRBV11-2 to TRBJ2-7; D ambiguous. The CDR3 extends over 13 amino acids. V shed 5 bases and J shed 0 bases, with 8 bases lying between them. The germline gives CDR1 SGHAT, CDR2 FQNNGV. CDR3 nucleotides: TGTGCCAGCAGCACTCTAAGCTCCTACGAGCAGTACTTC. This gives the protein CASSTLSSYEQYF. The complete variable domain, with remaining parts taken from reference TRBV11-2 and TRBJ2-7, reads EAGVAQSPRYKIIEKRQSVAFWCNPISGHATLYWYQQILGQGPKLLIQFQNNGVVDDSQLPKDRFSAERLKGVDSTLKIQPAKLEDSAVYLCASSTLSSYEQYFGPGTRLTVT.

The chain links TRBV3-1 (or the pseudogene TRBV3-2) to TRBJ1-2, with D possibly matching TRBD1 (6 bases). From germline, CDR1 is LGHDT and CDR2 YNNKEL (reference sequence). With 6 bases removed from V and 4 bases from J, the gap between germline ends came to 12 bases. The CDR3 is 13 amino acids. For the CDR3, the DNA is TGTGCCAGCAGTCTCAGGGGACCCTATGGCTACACCTTC. It codes for CASSLRGPYGYTF.

This rearrangement joins TRBV7-9 to TRBJ1-2, with D unclear. The germline gives CDR1 SEHNR, CDR2 FQNEAQ (reference sequence). The V gene lost 1 base and the J gene lost 8 bases, with 11 bases spanning the gap. The CDR3 length is 13 residues. The CDR3 DNA reads as TGTGCCAGCAGCTTAGATCAGGTTTTGGGCTACACCTTC. As protein: CASSLDQVLGYTF.

The rearrangement joins TRBV19 to TRBJ1-2; D remains ambiguous. Germline V gene lookup returns CDR1 LNHDA and CDR2 SQIVND (reference sequence). The V gene lost 6 bases and the J gene lost 5 bases, with 7 bases spanning the gap. The CDR3 sequence is 11 residues long. CDR3 sequence (DNA): TGTGCCAGTAGGAGAGAGTATGGCTACACCTTC. Residues: CASRREYGYTF. The full variable domain, its missing parts supplied by reference TRBV19 and TRBJ1-2, is DGGITQSPKYLFRKEGQNVTLSCEQNLNHDAMYWYRQDPGQGLRLIYYSQIVNDFQKGDIAEGYSVSREKKESFPLTVTSAQKNPTAFYLCASRREYGYTFGSGTRLTVV.

CDR3 nucleotides: TGTGCCAGCAGCCAAGACAGGGGGGGTGAAAAACTGTTTTTT. It codes for CASSQDRGGEKLFF. V is TRBV7-9 and J is TRBJ1-4; 9 nucleotides match TRBD1. Per germline, CDR1 SEHNR and CDR2 FQNEAQ (reference sequence). This CDR3 has 14 residues. V was clipped by 5 bases and J by 7 bases; unmatched bases: 5.